This paragraph reports one T cell receptor beta chain. Its antigen is not yet known. No qualities accompany the bases; no much larger clone lies one base away. This specimen comes from a study of T-cell memory formation after mild COVID-19 (dated by TCRdb to 2020 to 2022). Context from the whole study: Most TCR sequence clusters were specific to one of the two donors. In two donors, T-cell clones that expanded and contracted after mild COVID-19 were followed by sequencing TCRalpha and TCRbeta repertoires longitudinally. Two young, previously healthy adult volunteers, one female and one male, were included in the cohort.

PBMCs were isolated by Ficoll-Paque density gradient centrifugation. The germline V gene (reference sequence) provides CDR1 LGHDT and CDR2 YNNKEL. The CDR3 holds 15 amino acids from the cysteine to the phenylalanine. The entry retains the CDR3 DNA only, 45 bases that are in frame from base 1. Deletion took 4 bases off V and 2 bases off J, with a span of 15 bases between the germline ends. Overall study outcomes, separate from this receptor: Contracting CD4+ clones turned up mainly in the CM and EM memory subsets, whereas EMRA was where CD8+ clones were enriched. Only two mild cases were covered in the study, and larger cohorts including severe cases with pre-infection samples were considered necessary. Some responding clones were found in pre-infection memory, which suggests that pre-existing cross-reactive memory T cells took part in the SARS-CoV-2 response. SARS-CoV-2 specificity of the second-wave clones peaking on day 37 was not confirmed. Clones that contracted from day 15 to 85 showed balanced CD4/CD8 phenotypes, whereas a second wave of clones that expanded from day 15 to 37 leaned towards CD4+.

The instrument was an Illumina NovaSeq 6000. cDNA libraries for TCRalpha and TCRbeta were prepared by 5'RACE using constant-segment primers, with sample barcodes and unique molecular identifiers added. Trizol reagent was used to extract RNA from every sample. Libraries were amplified in two PCR steps, with a second sample barcode and Illumina TruSeq adapters added in the second step. The libraries were sequenced on an Illumina NovaSeq using 2 x 150 bp paired-end reads. Processing in the source paper ran as follows. Reads were demultiplexed and collapsed into UMI-guided consensus sequences with migec v1.2.7. With mixcr v2.1.11, UMI consensuses were aligned to TRA and TRB V and J templates and assembled into clonotypes. Expanded or contracted clonotypes were those called significant by both edgeR and NoisET, with noise models trained on biological replicates. For edgeR calls, a false discovery rate-adjusted p below 0.01 and a log2 fold-change threshold of 1 were applied. PCA with hierarchical clustering of max-normalized trajectories of the 1000 most abundant clonotypes was used as exploratory dynamics analysis. Each responding clone was given a CD4 or CD8 phenotype based on the CD4+ and CD8+ repertoires, which had been sequenced separately. Using fastp at Q25 and MiXCR, TCRdb reprocessed the public reads and kept productive beta chains. All rows with the same CDR3 protein become a single entry with the most common DNA and genes. The V and J calls were determined by TCRdb, not by the authors. The sample table records around 500,000 distinct CDR3 sequences; 15% to 20% of these occur just once. The ten biggest clones cover roughly 12% of the sample.

The V and J genes are TRBV3-1 and TRBJ2-7; D gene: possibly TRBD1, on 6 matching bases. The TCR was taken from an adult woman who had mild COVID-19 (a few samples of this study predate the infection). The sample titles of this study are shuffled in the database, so cell type and time point are left out; the donor was told from shared clones. The sample consisted of PBMCs or a T cell subset sorted from them (not recorded which). CDR3 reads: CASSLRTEVTYEQYF. The bases are TGTGCCAGCAGCCTACGGACAGAAGTCACCTACGAGCAGTACTTC.